This TCR beta chain was documented in a study of blood T cells in healthy people across ages. V lost 4 bases, J lost 6 bases, and 11 bases stayed unmatched. Per germline, CDR1 SGHKS and CDR2 YYEKEE (reference sequence). This CDR3 is built from 15 residues. Combining a sample-barcoded 5' primer with a J-beta primer mix, a second PCR ran for roughly 7 to 12 cycles. A template-switch adaptor with 12 random nucleotides tagged each cDNA molecule. TCRdb passed the 5' RACE reads through MiXCR, listing each CDR3 protein once. The repertoire has around 1.1 million distinct CDR3 sequences, roughly two fifths of them found once; the top ten carry under 15%. Note on this clonotype: Antigen: not known.

Roughly 10 milliliters was the volume of peripheral blood drawn from each donor. Overall study results and limits: PBMC samples, being unsorted, prevented any conclusive comparison of naive and antigen-experienced cells.

V gene TRBV5-5 combines with J gene TRBJ1-2; 8 bases are shared with TRBD1. The sequence derives from a man younger than 35 in good health. Sequenced: blood. CDR3 in DNA: TGTGCCAGCAGCGCCCGGGACAGGAGCTTTGATGGCTACACCTTC. Protein product: CASSARDRSFDGYTF.